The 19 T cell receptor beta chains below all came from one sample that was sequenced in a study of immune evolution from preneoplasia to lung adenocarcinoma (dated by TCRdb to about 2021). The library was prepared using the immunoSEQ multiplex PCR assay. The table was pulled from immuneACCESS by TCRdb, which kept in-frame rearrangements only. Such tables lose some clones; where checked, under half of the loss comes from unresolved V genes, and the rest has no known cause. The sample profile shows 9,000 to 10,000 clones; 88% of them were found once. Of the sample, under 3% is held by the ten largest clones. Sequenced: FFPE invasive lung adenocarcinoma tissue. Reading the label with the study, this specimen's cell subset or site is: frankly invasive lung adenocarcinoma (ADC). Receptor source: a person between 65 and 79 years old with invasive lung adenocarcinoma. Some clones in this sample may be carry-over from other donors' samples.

The chain's CDR3 is CASRIDSGANVLTF. The DNA for the CDR3 is TGTGCCAGCAGGATCGACTCTGGGGCCAACGTCCTGACTTTC. This chain uses TRBV2 with TRBJ2-6; no clear D gene. The germline CDR1 and CDR2 sequences are SNHLY and FYNNEI. This CDR3 is built from 14 residues. V lost 6 bases to trimming and J lost 0 bases, with 6 bases between them.

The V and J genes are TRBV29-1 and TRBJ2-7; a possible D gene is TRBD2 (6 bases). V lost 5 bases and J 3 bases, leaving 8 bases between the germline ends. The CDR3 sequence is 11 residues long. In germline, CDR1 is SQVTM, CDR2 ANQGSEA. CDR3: CSVSSVYEQYF. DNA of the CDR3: TGCAGCGTTTCTAGCGTCTACGAGCAGTACTTC.

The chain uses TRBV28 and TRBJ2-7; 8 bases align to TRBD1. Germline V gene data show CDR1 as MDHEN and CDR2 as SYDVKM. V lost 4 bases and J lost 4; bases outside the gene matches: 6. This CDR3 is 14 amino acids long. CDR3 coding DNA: TGTGCCAGCAGTTCCGGACAGGGTGAATACGAGCAGTACTTC. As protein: CASSSGQGEYEQYF.

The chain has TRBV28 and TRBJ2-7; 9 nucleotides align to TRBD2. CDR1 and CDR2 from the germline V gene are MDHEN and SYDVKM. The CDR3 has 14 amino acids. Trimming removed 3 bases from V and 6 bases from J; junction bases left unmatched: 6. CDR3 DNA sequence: TGTGCCAGCAGTTTTACCGCGGGGGGGCTCGAGCAGTACTTC. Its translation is CASSFTAGGLEQYF. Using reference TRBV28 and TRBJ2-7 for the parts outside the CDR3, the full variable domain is DVKVTQSSRYLVKRTGEKVFLECVQDMDHENMFWYRQDPGLGLRLIYFSYDVKMKEKGDIPEGYSVSREKKERFSLILESASTNQTSMYLCASSFTAGGLEQYFGPGTRLTVT.

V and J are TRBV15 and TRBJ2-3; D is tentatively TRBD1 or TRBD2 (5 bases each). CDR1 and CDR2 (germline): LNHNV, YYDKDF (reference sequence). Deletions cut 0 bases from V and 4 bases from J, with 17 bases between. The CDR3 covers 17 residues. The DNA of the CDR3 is TGTGCCACCAGCAGAGATACTACAGGTGGGGGAGCAGATACGCAGTATTTT. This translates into CATSRDTTGGGADTQYF.

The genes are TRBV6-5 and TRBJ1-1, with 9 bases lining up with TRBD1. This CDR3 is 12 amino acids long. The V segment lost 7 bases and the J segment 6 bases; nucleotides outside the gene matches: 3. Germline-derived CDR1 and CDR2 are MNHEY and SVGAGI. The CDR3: CASNRQGAEAFF. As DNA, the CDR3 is TGTGCCAGCAATCGACAGGGGGCTGAAGCTTTCTTT.

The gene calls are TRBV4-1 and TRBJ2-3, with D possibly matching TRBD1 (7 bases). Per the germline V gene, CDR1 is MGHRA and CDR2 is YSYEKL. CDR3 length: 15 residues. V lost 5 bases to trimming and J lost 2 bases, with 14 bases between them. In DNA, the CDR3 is TGCGCCAGCAGCGCGGGACAGACCTACACAGATACGCAGTATTTT. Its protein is CASSAGQTYTDTQYF.

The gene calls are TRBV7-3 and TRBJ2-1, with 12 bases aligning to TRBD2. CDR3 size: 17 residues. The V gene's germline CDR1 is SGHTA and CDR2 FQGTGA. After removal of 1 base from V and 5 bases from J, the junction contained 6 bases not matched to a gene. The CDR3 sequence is CASSLNPTSGRHNEQFF. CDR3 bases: TGTGCCAGCAGCTTAAACCCTACTAGCGGGAGGCACAATGAGCAGTTCTTC.

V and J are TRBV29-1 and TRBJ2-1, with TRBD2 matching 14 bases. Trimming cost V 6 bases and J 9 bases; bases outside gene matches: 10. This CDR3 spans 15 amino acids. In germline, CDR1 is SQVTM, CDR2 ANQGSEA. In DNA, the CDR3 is TGCAGCGTCCCTATGACTAGCGGGGGGGCCGTTGAGCAGTTCTTC. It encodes CSVPMTSGGAVEQFF.

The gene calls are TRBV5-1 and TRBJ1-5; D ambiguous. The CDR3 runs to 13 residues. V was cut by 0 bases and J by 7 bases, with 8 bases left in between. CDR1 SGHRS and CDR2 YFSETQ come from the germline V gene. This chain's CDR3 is CASSLDLNQPQHF. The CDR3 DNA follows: TGCGCCAGCAGCTTGGACCTAAACCAGCCCCAGCATTTT.

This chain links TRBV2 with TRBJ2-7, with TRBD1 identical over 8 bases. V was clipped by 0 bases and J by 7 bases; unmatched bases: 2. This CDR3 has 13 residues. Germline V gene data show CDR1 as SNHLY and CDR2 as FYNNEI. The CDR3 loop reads CASSEADRAEQYF. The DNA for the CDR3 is TGTGCCAGCAGTGAAGCGGACAGGGCTGAGCAGTACTTC. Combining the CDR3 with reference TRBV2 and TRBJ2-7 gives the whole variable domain EPEVTQTPSHQVTQMGQEVILRCVPISNHLYFYWYRQILGQKVEFLVSFYNNEISEKSEIFDDQFSVERPDGSNFTLKIRSTKLEDSAMYFCASSEADRAEQYFGPGTRLTVT.

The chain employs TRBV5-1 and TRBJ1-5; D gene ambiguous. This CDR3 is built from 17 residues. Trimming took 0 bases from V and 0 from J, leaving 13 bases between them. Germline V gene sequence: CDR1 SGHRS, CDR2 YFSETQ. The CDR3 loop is CASSLVPTGYSNQPQHF. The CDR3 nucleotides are TGCGCCAGCAGCTTGGTTCCGACCGGTTATAGCAATCAGCCCCAGCATTTT.

CDR3 in amino acids: CASSHTSENGELFF. CDR3 coding DNA: TGTGCCAGCAGCCACACTAGCGAGAACGGGGAGCTGTTTTTT. V gene TRBV11-3 combines with J gene TRBJ2-2, with 7 bases fitting TRBD2. J was trimmed by 7 bases and V by 5 bases; bases with no gene match: 7. Germline V gene lookup returns CDR1 SGHNT and CDR2 YENEEA. CDR3 length equals 14 residues.

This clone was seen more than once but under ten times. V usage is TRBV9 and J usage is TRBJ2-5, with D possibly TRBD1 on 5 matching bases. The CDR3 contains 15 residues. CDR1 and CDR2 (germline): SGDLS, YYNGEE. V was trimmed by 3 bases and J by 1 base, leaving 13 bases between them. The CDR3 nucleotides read TGTGCCAGCAGCGGTGGACACGGGTTCCAAGAGACCCAGTACTTC. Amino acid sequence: CASSGGHGFQETQYF. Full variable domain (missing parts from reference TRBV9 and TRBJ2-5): DSGVTQTPKHLITATGQRVTLRCSPRSGDLSVYWYQQSLDQGLQFLIQYYNGEERAKGNILERFSAQQFPDLHSELNLSSLELGDSALYFCASSGGHGFQETQYFGPGTRLLVL.

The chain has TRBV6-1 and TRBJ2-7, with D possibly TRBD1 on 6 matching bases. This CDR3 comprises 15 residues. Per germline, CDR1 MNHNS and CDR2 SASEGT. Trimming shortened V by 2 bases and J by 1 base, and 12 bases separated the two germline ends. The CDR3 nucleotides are TGTGCCAGCAGTGAACAGGGGAGTCGTTCCTACGAGCAGTACTTC. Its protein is CASSEQGSRSYEQYF.

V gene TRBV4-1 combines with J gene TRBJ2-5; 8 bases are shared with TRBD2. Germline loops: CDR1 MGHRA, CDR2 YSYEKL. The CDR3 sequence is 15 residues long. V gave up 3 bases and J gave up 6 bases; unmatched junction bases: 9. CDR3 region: CASSHLSGSLKTQYF. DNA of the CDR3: TGCGCCAGCAGCCATTTAAGCGGGAGCCTTAAGACCCAGTACTTC.

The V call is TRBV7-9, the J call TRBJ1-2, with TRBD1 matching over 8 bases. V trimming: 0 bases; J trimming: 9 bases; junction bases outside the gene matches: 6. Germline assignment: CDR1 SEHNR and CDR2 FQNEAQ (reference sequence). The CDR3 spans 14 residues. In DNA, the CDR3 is TGTGCCAGCAGCTTAGCGCCGACAGGGGCGCGCTACACCTTC. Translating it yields CASSLAPTGARYTF. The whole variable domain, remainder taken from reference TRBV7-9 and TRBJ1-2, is DTGVSQNPRHKITKRGQNVTFRCDPISEHNRLYWYRQTLGQGPEFLTYFQNEAQLEKSRLLSDRFSAERPKGSFSTLEIQRTEQGDSAMYLCASSLAPTGARYTFGSGTRLTVV.

The CDR3 DNA reads as TGCAGCGTTCCCCAAGTGGAAGGGGAGGGGATTGACTATGGCTACACCTTC. This sequence encodes CSVPQVEGEGIDYGYTF. The rearrangement joins TRBV29-1 to TRBJ1-2, with D perhaps matching TRBD1 (5 bases). Trimming took 5 bases from V and 3 from J, leaving 25 bases between them. CDR3 length: 17 amino acids. Germline-derived CDR1 and CDR2 are SQVTM and ANQGSEA.

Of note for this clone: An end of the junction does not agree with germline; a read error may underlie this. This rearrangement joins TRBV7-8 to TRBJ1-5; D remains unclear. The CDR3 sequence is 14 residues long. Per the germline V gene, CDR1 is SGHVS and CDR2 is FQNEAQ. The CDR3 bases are TGTGCCAGCAGGTTAGGGAGTAGCAATCAGCCCCAGCATTTT. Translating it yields CASRLGSSNQPQHF.